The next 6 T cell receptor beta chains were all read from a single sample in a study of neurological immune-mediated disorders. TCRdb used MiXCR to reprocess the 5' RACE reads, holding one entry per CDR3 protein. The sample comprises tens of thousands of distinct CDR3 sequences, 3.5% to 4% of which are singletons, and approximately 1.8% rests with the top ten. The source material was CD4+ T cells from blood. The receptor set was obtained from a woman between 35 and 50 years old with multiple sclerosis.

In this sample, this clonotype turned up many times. Here the CDR3 reads CASSRLLAGGSNTGELFF. CDR3 DNA sequence: TGTGCCAGCAGCCGATTACTAGCGGGGGGCTCGAACACCGGGGAGCTGTTTTTT. This chain joins TRBV7-8 and TRBJ2-2, with 12 bases lining up with TRBD2. CDR1 is SGHVS and CDR2 is FQNEAQ in the germline V gene. This CDR3 comprises 18 residues. V was pared by 5 bases and J by 0 bases, with 7 bases of the junction left unmatched.

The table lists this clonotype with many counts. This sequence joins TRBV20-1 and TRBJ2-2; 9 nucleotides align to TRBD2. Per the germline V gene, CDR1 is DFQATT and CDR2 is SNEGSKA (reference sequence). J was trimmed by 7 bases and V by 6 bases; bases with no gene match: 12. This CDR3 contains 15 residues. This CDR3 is CSATPGLAVGGELFF. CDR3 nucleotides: TGCAGTGCCACGCCGGGACTAGCTGTGGGCGGGGAGCTGTTTTTT.

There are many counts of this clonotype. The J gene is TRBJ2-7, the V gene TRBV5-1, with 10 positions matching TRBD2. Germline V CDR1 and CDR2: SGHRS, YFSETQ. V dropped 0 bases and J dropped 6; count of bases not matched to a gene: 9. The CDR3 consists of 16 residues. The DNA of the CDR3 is TGCGCCAGCAGCTTGGGCCTAGCGGGGGCCACCCGCGAGCAGTACTTC. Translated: CASSLGLAGATREQYF.

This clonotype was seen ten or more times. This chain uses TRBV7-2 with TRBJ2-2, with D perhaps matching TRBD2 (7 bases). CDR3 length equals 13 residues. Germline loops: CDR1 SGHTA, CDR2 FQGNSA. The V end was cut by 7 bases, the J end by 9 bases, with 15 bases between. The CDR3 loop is CASNPGGYRELFF. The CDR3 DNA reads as TGTGCCAGCAACCCGGGGGGCTACCGGGAGCTGTTTTTT.

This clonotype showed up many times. CDR3 sequence (DNA): TGTGCCAGCAGTTACTCAGCGGGGGCCTATTCACCCCTCCACTTT. Translating it yields CASSYSAGAYSPLHF. This rearrangement joins TRBV6-6 to TRBJ1-6, with D possibly being TRBD1 (6 bases). This CDR3 is 15 amino acids long. Trimming took off 0 bases at V and 8 bases at J, with 11 bases between the two ends. Germline-derived CDR1 and CDR2 are MNHNY and SVGAGI (reference sequence).

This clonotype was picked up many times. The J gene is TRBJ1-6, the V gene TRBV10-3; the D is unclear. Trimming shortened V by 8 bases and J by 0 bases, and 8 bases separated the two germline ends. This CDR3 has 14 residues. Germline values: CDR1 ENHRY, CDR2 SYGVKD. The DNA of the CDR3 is TGTGCCATCGGGCAGAGCTCCTATAATTCACCCCTCCACTTT. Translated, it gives CAIGQSSYNSPLHF.